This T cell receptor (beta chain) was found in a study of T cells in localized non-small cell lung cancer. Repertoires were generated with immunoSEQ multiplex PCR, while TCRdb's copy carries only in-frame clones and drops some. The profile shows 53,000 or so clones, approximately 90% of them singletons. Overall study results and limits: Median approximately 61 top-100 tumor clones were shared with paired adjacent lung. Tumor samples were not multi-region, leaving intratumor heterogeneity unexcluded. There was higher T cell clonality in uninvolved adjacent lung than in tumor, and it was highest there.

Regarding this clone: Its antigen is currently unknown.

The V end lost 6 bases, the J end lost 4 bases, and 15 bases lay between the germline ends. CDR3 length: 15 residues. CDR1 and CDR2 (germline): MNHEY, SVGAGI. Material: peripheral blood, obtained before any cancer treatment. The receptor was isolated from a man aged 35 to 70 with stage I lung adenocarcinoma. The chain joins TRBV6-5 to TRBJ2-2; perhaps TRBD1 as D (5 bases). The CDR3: CASSPSRGGTGELFF. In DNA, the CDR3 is TGTGCCAGCAGCCCTAGTAGGGGTGGCACCGGGGAGCTGTTTTTT.